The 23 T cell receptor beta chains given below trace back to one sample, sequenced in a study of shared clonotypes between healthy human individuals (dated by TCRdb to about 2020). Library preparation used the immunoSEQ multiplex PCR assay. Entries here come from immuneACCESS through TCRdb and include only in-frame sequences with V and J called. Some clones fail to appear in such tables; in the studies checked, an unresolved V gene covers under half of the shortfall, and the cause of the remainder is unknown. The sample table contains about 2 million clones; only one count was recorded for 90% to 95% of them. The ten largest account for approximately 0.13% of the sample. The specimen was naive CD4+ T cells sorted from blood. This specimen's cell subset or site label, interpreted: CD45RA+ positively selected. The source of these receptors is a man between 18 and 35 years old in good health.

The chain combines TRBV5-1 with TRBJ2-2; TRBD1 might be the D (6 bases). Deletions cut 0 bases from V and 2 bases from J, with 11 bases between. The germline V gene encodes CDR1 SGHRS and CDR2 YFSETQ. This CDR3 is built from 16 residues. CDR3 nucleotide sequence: TGCGCCAGCAGCTTGGACCTCAGGGGAAACACCGGGGAGCTGTTTTTT. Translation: CASSLDLRGNTGELFF.

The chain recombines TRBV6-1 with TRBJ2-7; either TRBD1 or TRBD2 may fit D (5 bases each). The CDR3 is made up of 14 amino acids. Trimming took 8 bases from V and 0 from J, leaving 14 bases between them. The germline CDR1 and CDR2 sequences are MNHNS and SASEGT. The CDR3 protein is CASVWAGSSYEQYF. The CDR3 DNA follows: TGTGCCAGCGTCTGGGCAGGGAGCTCCTACGAGCAGTACTTC.

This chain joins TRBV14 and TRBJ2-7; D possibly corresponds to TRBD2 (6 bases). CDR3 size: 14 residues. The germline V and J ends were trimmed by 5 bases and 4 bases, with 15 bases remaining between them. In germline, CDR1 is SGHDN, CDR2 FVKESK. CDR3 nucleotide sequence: TGTGCCAGCAGCGCCTCGGGACTGAGATACGAGCAGTACTTC. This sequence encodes CASSASGLRYEQYF.

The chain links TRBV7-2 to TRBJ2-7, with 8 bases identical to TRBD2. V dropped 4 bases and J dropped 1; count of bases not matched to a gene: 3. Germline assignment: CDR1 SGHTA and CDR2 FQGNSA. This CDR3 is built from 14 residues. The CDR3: CASSSRGGSYEQYF. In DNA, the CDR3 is TGTGCCAGCAGCTCCCGGGGGGGTTCCTACGAGCAGTACTTC.

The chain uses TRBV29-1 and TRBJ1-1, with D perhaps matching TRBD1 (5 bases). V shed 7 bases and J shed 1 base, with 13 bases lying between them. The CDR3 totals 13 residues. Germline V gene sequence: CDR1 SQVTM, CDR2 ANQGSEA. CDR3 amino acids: CSAGGFRNTEAFF. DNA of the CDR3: TGCAGCGCCGGGGGATTTAGGAACACTGAAGCTTTCTTT.

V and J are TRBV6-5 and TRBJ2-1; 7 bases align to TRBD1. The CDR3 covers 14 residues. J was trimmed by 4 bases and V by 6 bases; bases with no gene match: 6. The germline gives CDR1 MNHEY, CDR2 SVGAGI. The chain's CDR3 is CASSPGTDYNEQFF. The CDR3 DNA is TGTGCCAGCAGCCCCGGGACAGATTACAATGAGCAGTTCTTC.

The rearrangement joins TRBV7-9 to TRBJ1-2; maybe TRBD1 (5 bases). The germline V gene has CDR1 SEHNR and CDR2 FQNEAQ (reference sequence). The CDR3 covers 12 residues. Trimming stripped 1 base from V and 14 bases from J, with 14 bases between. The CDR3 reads CASSLDPGRYTF. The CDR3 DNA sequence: TGTGCCAGCAGCTTAGACCCAGGGAGGTATACCTTC.

CDR3 in DNA: TGTGCCAGCAGCTTATGGGAGGGGGCGAGTTATGGCTACACCTTC. This gives the protein CASSLWEGASYGYTF. The chain has TRBV6-6 and TRBJ1-2; 7 nucleotides agree with TRBD1. Germline lookup yields CDR1 MNHNY and CDR2 SVGAGI (reference sequence). The CDR3 consists of 15 residues. Losses at the gene ends were 6 bases for V and 5 bases for J; bases not matched to a gene: 12.

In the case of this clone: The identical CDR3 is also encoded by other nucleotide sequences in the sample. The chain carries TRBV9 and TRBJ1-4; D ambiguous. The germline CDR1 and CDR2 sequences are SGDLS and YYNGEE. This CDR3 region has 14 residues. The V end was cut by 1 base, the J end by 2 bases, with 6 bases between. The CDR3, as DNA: TGTGCCAGCAGCGTATCCGCCACTAATGAAAAACTGTTTTTT. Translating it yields CASSVSATNEKLFF.

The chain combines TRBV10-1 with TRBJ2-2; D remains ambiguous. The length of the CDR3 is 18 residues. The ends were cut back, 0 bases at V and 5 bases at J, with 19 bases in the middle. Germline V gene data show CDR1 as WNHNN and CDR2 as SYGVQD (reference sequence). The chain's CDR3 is CASSESSLLSDGTGELFF. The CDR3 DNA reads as TGCGCCAGCAGTGAGTCGAGTCTCCTATCCGACGGAACCGGGGAGCTGTTTTTT.

This CDR3 reads CASSPLTSGSLYNEQFF. As DNA, the CDR3 is TGTGCCAGCAGCCCTCTGACTAGCGGGAGTCTGTACAATGAGCAGTTCTTC. The rearrangement links TRBV7-2 to TRBJ2-1; TRBD2 agrees at 12 bases. The V and J ends lost 5 bases and 4 bases, in that order; junction bases with no gene match: 9. Per the germline V gene, CDR1 is SGHTA and CDR2 is FQGNSA. The CDR3 consists of 17 residues.

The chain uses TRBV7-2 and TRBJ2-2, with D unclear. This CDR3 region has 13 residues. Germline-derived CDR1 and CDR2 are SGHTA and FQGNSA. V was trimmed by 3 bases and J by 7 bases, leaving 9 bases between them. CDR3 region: CASSFTWNGELFF. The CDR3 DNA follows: TGTGCCAGCAGCTTTACCTGGAACGGGGAGCTGTTTTTT.

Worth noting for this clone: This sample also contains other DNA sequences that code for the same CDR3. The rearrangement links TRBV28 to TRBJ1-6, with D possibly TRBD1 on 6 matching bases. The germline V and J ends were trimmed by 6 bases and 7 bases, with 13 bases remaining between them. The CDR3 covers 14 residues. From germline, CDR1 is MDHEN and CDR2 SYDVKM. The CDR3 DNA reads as TGTGCCAGCAGCTTAGTCCAGGGGAATTCACCCCTCCACTTT. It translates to CASSLVQGNSPLHF.

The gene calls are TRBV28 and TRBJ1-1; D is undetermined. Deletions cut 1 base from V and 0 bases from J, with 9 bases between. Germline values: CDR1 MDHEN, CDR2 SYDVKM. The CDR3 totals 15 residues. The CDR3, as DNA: TGTGCCAGCAGTTTATCCGCGGTTATGAACACTGAAGCTTTCTTT. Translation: CASSLSAVMNTEAFF. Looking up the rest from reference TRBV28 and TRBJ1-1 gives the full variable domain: DVKVTQSSRYLVKRTGEKVFLECVQDMDHENMFWYRQDPGLGLRLIYFSYDVKMKEKGDIPEGYSVSREKKERFSLILESASTNQTSMYLCASSLSAVMNTEAFFGQGTRLTVV.

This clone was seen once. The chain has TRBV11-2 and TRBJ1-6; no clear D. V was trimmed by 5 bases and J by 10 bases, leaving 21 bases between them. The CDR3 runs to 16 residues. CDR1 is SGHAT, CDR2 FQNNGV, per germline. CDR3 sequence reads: CASSREGGFSGSPLHF. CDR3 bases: TGTGCCAGCAGCCGTGAGGGTGGGTTCAGCGGATCACCCCTCCACTTT. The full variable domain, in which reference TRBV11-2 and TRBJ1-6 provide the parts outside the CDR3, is EAGVAQSPRYKIIEKRQSVAFWCNPISGHATLYWYQQILGQGPKLLIQFQNNGVVDDSQLPKDRFSAERLKGVDSTLKIQPAKLEDSAVYLCASSREGGFSGSPLHFGNGTRLTVT.

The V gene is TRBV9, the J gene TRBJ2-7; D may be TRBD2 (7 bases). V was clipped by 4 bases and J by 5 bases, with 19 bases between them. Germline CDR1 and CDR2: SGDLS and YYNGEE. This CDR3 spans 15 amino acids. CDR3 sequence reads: CASSSLTGRVDEQYF. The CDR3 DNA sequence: TGTGCCAGCAGCAGCCTTACAGGGAGGGTTGACGAGCAGTACTTC.

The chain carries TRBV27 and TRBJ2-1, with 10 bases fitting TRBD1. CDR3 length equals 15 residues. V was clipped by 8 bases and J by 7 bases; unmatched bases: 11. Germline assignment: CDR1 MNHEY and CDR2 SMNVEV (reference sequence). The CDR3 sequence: CASWTGGSLRNEQFF. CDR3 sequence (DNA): TGTGCCAGCTGGACAGGGGGTTCCCTACGGAATGAGCAGTTCTTC.

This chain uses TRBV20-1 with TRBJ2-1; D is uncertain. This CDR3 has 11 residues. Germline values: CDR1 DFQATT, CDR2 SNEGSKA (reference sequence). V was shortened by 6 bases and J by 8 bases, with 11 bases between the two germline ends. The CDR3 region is CSATLVHEQFF. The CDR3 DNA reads TGCAGTGCCACCCTCGTCCATGAGCAGTTCTTC.

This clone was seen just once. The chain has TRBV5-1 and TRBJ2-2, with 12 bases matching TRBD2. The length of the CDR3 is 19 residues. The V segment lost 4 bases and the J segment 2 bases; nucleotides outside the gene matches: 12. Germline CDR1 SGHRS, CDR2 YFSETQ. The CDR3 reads CASSLRNRLAGENTGELFF. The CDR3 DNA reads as TGCGCCAGCAGCCTCCGCAATCGACTAGCGGGAGAAAACACCGGGGAGCTGTTTTTT. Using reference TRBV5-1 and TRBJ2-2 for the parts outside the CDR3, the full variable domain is KAGVTQTPRYLIKTRGQQVTLSCSPISGHRSVSWYQQTPGQGLQFLFEYFSETQRNKGNFPGRFSGRQFSNSRSEMNVSTLELGDSALYLCASSLRNRLAGENTGELFFGEGSRLTVL.

This CDR3 reads CASSLDDNFYEQYF. The CDR3 bases are TGTGCCAGCAGCTTAGATGATAACTTCTACGAGCAGTACTTC. The V and J genes are TRBV11-2 and TRBJ2-7; no reliable D call. Trimming shortened V by 0 bases and J by 3 bases, and 9 bases separated the two germline ends. This CDR3 spans 14 amino acids. CDR1 and CDR2 from the germline V gene are SGHAT and FQNNGV.

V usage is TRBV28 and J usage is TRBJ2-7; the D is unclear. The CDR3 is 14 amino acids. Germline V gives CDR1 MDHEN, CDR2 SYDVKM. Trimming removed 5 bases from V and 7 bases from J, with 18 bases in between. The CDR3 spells CASSASTGTEEQYF. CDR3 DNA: TGTGCCAGCAGTGCCTCGACCGGTACGGAGGAGCAGTACTTC.

CDR3 coding DNA: TGTGCCACCAGTCTGGACAGGGGGTCCCCCTACGAGCAGTACTTC. Translating gives CATSLDRGSPYEQYF. This rearrangement joins TRBV15 to TRBJ2-7, with TRBD1 identical over 10 bases. The germline gives CDR1 LNHNV, CDR2 YYDKDF (reference sequence). The CDR3 totals 15 residues. Losses at the gene ends were 6 bases for V and 2 bases for J; bases not matched to a gene: 7.

The CDR3 DNA reads as TGTGCCAGCAGCTTAGGACGTTATACCGGGACCCGGGGGGATACGCAGTATTTT. Translating gives CASSLGRYTGTRGDTQYF. This chain connects TRBV7-8 to TRBJ2-3, with TRBD2 as a possible D gene (6 bases). This CDR3 has 18 amino acids. Trimming pared 1 base from V and 6 bases from J, leaving 23 bases between. Looked up from germline, CDR1 is SGHVS and CDR2 is FQNEAQ.